The 30 T cell receptor beta chains presented below share a single source sample, sequenced in a study of cytomegalovirus exposure and HLA in healthy donors. It was with 60 Vbeta and 13 Jbeta primers that the PCR ran. The table came from immunoSEQ multiplex PCR; TCRdb's copy has only in-frame clones and leaves some out. The sample has some 150,000 clones; over 70% are singletons. Sequencing used PBMCs. The receptors derive from a male donor in good health and CMV-seronegative.

The genes are TRBV10-1 and TRBJ2-1; TRBD2 agrees at 7 bases. The V gene's germline CDR1 is WNHNN and CDR2 SYGVQD (reference sequence). The CDR3 has 18 amino acids. J lost 0 bases, V lost 6 bases, and 14 bases had no gene match. The chain's CDR3 is CASSGPGAGESSYNEQFF. DNA for the CDR3: TGCGCCAGCAGCGGCCCCGGGGCGGGGGAGAGCTCCTACAATGAGCAGTTCTTC.

The chain couples TRBV5-1 to TRBJ2-1; 8 nucleotides match TRBD2. This CDR3 spans 14 amino acids. V lost 3 bases, J lost 5 bases, and 4 bases stayed unmatched. The germline gives CDR1 SGHRS, CDR2 YFSETQ. CDR3 DNA: TGCGCCAGCAGCTCGGGGGGGCGGAACAATGAGCAGTTCTTC. It encodes CASSSGGRNNEQFF.

The V and J genes are TRBV10-3 and TRBJ2-1; D is uncertain. Germline V gene lookup returns CDR1 ENHRY and CDR2 SYGVKD. The CDR3 is 13 residues long. The V and J ends lost 6 bases and 7 bases respectively, with 13 bases between them. The CDR3 here is CAIRDFLGNEQFF. For the CDR3, the DNA is TGTGCCATCAGGGATTTTCTCGGGAATGAGCAGTTCTTC.

V gene TRBV19 combines with J gene TRBJ1-5; TRBD1 might be the D (6 bases). The ends were cut back, 5 bases at V and 4 bases at J, with 18 bases in the middle. Looked up from germline, CDR1 is LNHDA and CDR2 is SQIVND (reference sequence). This CDR3 spans 16 amino acids. CDR3 bases: TGTGCCAGTAGTCCCCGGGACACCTACCTTAATCAGCCCCAGCATTTT. Translated, it gives CASSPRDTYLNQPQHF.

The chain is built from TRBV4-1 and TRBJ1-1; 7 bases align to TRBD1. Germline V lookup: CDR1 MGHRA, CDR2 YSYEKL. The CDR3 sequence is 17 residues long. V lost 4 bases to trimming and J lost 4 bases; unmatched junction nucleotides: 15. Written as DNA, the CDR3 is TGCGCCAGCAGCCTCCAGGGGGGTTCGGTGGAAGTCACTGAAGCTTTCTTT. Translation gives CASSLQGGSVEVTEAFF.

Only a few counts were recorded for this clone. The chain joins TRBV7-2 to TRBJ2-1, with TRBD1 matching over 8 bases. Germline V CDR1 and CDR2: SGHTA, FQGNSA. This CDR3 spans 20 amino acids. Trimming took 0 bases from V and 9 from J; bases not matched to a gene: 22. CDR3 in amino acids: CASSLAPPPRDRPRETEQFF. The CDR3 nucleotides are TGTGCCAGCAGCTTAGCGCCCCCCCCTCGGGACAGGCCCCGTGAGACTGAGCAGTTCTTC.

This chain joins TRBV9 and TRBJ2-3; 10 nucleotides match TRBD1. The length of the CDR3 is 16 residues. Per germline, CDR1 SGDLS and CDR2 YYNGEE. Trimming removed 4 bases from V and 5 bases from J; junction bases left unmatched: 10. CDR3 DNA sequence: TGTGCCAGCAGCTTCTATGGTGGGGACAGGGGAGATACGCAGTATTTT. Amino acid sequence: CASSFYGGDRGDTQYF.

The chain joins TRBV5-8 to TRBJ2-6; possibly TRBD2 for D (6 bases). The V end was cut by 3 bases, the J end by 0 bases, with 16 bases between. The germline CDR1 and CDR2 sequences are SGHTS and YDEGEE. The length of the CDR3 is 18 residues. CDR3 residues: CASSSPGLLVSGANVLTF. CDR3 coding DNA: TGTGCCAGCAGCTCGCCGGGACTTCTTGTCTCTGGGGCCAACGTCCTGACTTTC.

The V call is TRBV19, the J call TRBJ1-1, with 8 bases aligning to TRBD1. CDR3 size: 14 residues. Germline CDR1 is LNHDA and CDR2 is SQIVND (reference sequence). Trimming removed 4 bases from V and 11 bases from J; junction bases left unmatched: 12. For the CDR3, the DNA is TGTGCCAGTAGTACAACAGGGGGGATAGATGAGGCTTTCTTT. It encodes CASSTTGGIDEAFF.

The chain links TRBV30 to TRBJ1-2; a possible D gene is TRBD1 (5 bases). The CDR3 sequence is 13 residues long. The germline gives CDR1 GTSNPN, CDR2 SVGIG (reference sequence). V was cut by 0 bases and J by 7 bases, with 12 bases left in between. The CDR3: CAWSVSGWGGYTF. CDR3 nucleotides: TGTGCCTGGAGTGTTTCAGGGTGGGGTGGCTACACCTTC. Supplemented by reference TRBV30 and TRBJ1-2, the full variable domain reads SQTIHQWPATLVQPVGSPLSLECTVEGTSNPNLYWYRQAAGRGLQLLFYSVGIGQISSEVPQNLSASRPQDRQFILSSKKLLLSDSGFYLCAWSVSGWGGYTFGSGTRLTVV.

The V call is TRBV19, the J call TRBJ2-7; D is unresolved. Trimming shortened V by 3 bases and J by 2 bases, and 14 bases separated the two germline ends. The CDR3 loop spans 15 amino acids. Looked up from germline, CDR1 is LNHDA and CDR2 is SQIVND (reference sequence). The DNA of the CDR3 is TGTGCCAGTAGTATTACAGTAGGCGCAACCTACGAGCAGTACTTC. It translates to CASSITVGATYEQYF.

The genes are TRBV4-1 and TRBJ2-7; 10 nucleotides match TRBD1. The V segment lost 1 base and the J segment 5 bases; nucleotides outside the gene matches: 2. CDR3 length: 14 amino acids. Germline V gene lookup returns CDR1 MGHRA and CDR2 YSYEKL. CDR3 sequence reads: CASSQVTGGHEQYF. CDR3 DNA sequence: TGCGCCAGCAGCCAAGTGACAGGGGGCCACGAGCAGTACTTC.

CDR3 DNA: TGTGCCAGCAGCTTTACAGGGGCCCAGCCCCAGCATTTT. This codes for CASSFTGAQPQHF. V is TRBV7-2 and J is TRBJ1-5, with 7 bases lining up with TRBD1. Germline V lookup: CDR1 SGHTA, CDR2 FQGNSA. The J segment lost 7 bases and the V segment lost 3 bases, leaving 3 bases of the junction unmatched. This CDR3 comprises 13 residues.

In its sample, this clone was seen a few times. This chain uses TRBV18 with TRBJ2-7; TRBD1 might be the D (5 bases). This CDR3 is 16 amino acids long. Germline V gives CDR1 KGHSH, CDR2 LQKENI. The V and J ends lost 2 bases and 2 bases respectively, with 16 bases between them. This CDR3 is CASSPFSWGRPYEQYF. The CDR3 region has the DNA TGTGCCAGCTCACCATTCAGCTGGGGCCGACCCTACGAGCAGTACTTC.

The chain carries TRBV7-9 and TRBJ1-2; no clear D gene. Germline V gives CDR1 SEHNR, CDR2 FQNEAQ (reference sequence). The V gene lost 1 base and the J gene lost 0 bases, with 15 bases spanning the gap. The CDR3 has 17 amino acids. The CDR3 DNA follows: TGTGCCAGCAGCTTAGATAAAGGGCGGGGAGCTAACTATGGCTACACCTTC. Protein: CASSLDKGRGANYGYTF.

The J gene is TRBJ1-2, the V gene TRBV28; D perhaps matches TRBD1 (5 bases). Germline V gives CDR1 MDHEN, CDR2 SYDVKM. There are 14 residues in the CDR3. Trimming cost V 5 bases and J 4 bases, with 14 bases left between them. The CDR3 here is CASSEGAVFYGYTF. CDR3 bases: TGTGCCAGCAGTGAAGGGGCCGTTTTCTATGGCTACACCTTC.

This clone appeared a few times. The chain links TRBV10-2 to TRBJ1-1; a weak D match, TRBD1 (5 bases). Trimming shortened V by 6 bases and J by 5 bases, and 10 bases separated the two germline ends. Germline CDR1 and CDR2: WSHSY and SAAADI. The CDR3 sequence is 12 residues long. The CDR3 reads CASRAQETEAFF. The CDR3, as DNA: TGCGCCAGCAGAGCACAGGAAACTGAAGCTTTCTTT.

This chain uses TRBV10-3 with TRBJ2-7; no definite D call. This CDR3 is 11 amino acids long. Trimming cost V 6 bases and J 7 bases, with 10 bases left between them. CDR1 and CDR2 from the germline V gene are ENHRY and SYGVKD. CDR3: CAISDSWEQYF. DNA for the CDR3: TGTGCCATCAGCGACTCGTGGGAGCAGTACTTC.

V gene TRBV6-5 combines with J gene TRBJ1-2; 9 nucleotides line up with TRBD1. The CDR3 is made up of 14 amino acids. Per germline, CDR1 MNHEY and CDR2 SVGAGI. V shed 0 bases, J shed 4 bases, and the junction held 0 bases outside the gene matches. The CDR3 nucleotides read TGTGCCAGCAGTTACTCGGGACAGGGCTATGGCTACACCTTC. Translating it yields CASSYSGQGYGYTF.

This rearrangement joins TRBV28 to TRBJ1-3; D is undetermined. The CDR3 runs 14 residues. Trimming left V 4 bases short and J 0 bases short, with 7 bases between. Germline lookup yields CDR1 MDHEN and CDR2 SYDVKM. Here the CDR3 reads CASSSLSSGNTIYF. The CDR3 nucleotides are TGTGCCAGCAGTTCGCTATCCTCTGGAAACACCATATATTTT.

The chain uses TRBV5-1 and TRBJ2-3; 8 nucleotides line up with TRBD1. Germline V gene sequence: CDR1 SGHRS, CDR2 YFSETQ. V shed 4 bases and J 1 base; nucleotides not matched to a gene: 2. There are 14 residues in the CDR3. The CDR3 reads CASSRGQGTDTQYF. CDR3 sequence (DNA): TGCGCCAGCAGCCGGGGACAGGGCACAGATACGCAGTATTTT.

The gene calls are TRBV4-2 and TRBJ2-1; TRBD2 is a possible D gene (5 bases). Trimming removed 2 bases at V and 10 bases at J, with 15 bases between. Germline V CDR1 and CDR2: LGHNA, YNFKEQ. The CDR3 is made up of 14 amino acids. CDR3 bases: TGTGCCAGCAGCCAACACACAACTAGTAAAGAGCAGTTCTTC. Protein product: CASSQHTTSKEQFF.

DNA of the CDR3: TGTGCCAGCAGTGAAGGGACAGGGGGCAGTTTGCGGGGTCAGCCCCAGCATTTT. It yields the protein CASSEGTGGSLRGQPQHF. The rearrangement links TRBV6-1 to TRBJ1-5, with TRBD1 matching 11 bases. V gave up 1 base and J gave up 6 bases; unmatched junction bases: 11. The CDR3 runs to 18 residues. Germline CDR1 reads MNHNS; CDR2 reads SASEGT.

The chain uses TRBV5-1 and TRBJ2-7; weak D call: TRBD1 (5 bases). The CDR3 consists of 14 residues. Germline V gene lookup returns CDR1 SGHRS and CDR2 YFSETQ. V lost 0 bases to trimming and J lost 2 bases, with 9 bases between them. CDR3 in DNA: TGCGCCAGCAGCTTGGTCCCAGGGCCCTACGAGCAGTACTTC. Protein: CASSLVPGPYEQYF.

This clone was observed a few times. V usage is TRBV11-1 and J usage is TRBJ2-7; no firm D call. The CDR3 is made up of 15 amino acids. CDR1 SGHAT and CDR2 FQDESV come from the germline V gene (reference sequence). Deletions cut 2 bases from V and 3 bases from J, with 14 bases between. CDR3 DNA: TGTGCCAGCAGCTTACAAAAGATTCGAGTCTACGAGCAGTACTTC. It codes for CASSLQKIRVYEQYF. Looking up the rest from reference TRBV11-1 and TRBJ2-7 gives the full variable domain: EAEVAQSPRYKITEKSQAVAFWCDPISGHATLYWYRQILGQGPELLVQFQDESVVDDSQLPKDRFSAERLKGVDSTLKIQPAELGDSAMYLCASSLQKIRVYEQYFGPGTRLTVT.

This chain uses TRBV9 with TRBJ1-2, with no clear D. Trimming cost V 0 bases and J 0 bases, with 3 bases left between them. CDR1 and CDR2 (germline): SGDLS, YYNGEE. CDR3 size: 13 residues. In DNA form, the CDR3 reads TGTGCCAGCAGCGTAGCATCTAACTATGGCTACACCTTC. Translation: CASSVASNYGYTF.

The J gene is TRBJ2-7, the V gene TRBV5-5, with TRBD1 identical over 9 bases. Germline V gene lookup returns CDR1 SGHKS and CDR2 YYEKEE (reference sequence). The V gene end was trimmed by 3 bases and the J gene end by 6 bases; junction bases not matched to a gene: 7. This CDR3 is 14 amino acids long. The CDR3 here is CASSWGQGIIEQYF. CDR3 DNA: TGTGCCAGCAGCTGGGGACAGGGAATCATCGAGCAGTACTTC.

V gene TRBV6-1 combines with J gene TRBJ1-2; TRBD1 agrees at 10 bases. CDR3 length: 17 residues. From germline, CDR1 is MNHNS and CDR2 SASEGT. With V trimmed by 3 bases and J by 6 bases, 13 bases remained unmatched. In nucleotides, the CDR3 is TGTGCCAGCAGTGAGGGAGTTTTGGGACAGGGGATCCATGGCTACACCTTC. Translated: CASSEGVLGQGIHGYTF.

This rearrangement joins TRBV6-1 to TRBJ2-3; TRBD2 matches at 12 bases. The CDR3 loop spans 16 amino acids. The junction had 2 bases not matched to a gene; V was cut back by 4 bases and J by 0 bases. Looked up from germline, CDR1 is MNHNS and CDR2 is SASEGT. CDR3 loop: CASSAGTSGSTDTQYF. The CDR3 region has the DNA TGTGCCAGCAGTGCTGGGACTAGCGGGAGCACAGATACGCAGTATTTT.

The J gene is TRBJ1-2, the V gene TRBV21-1; TRBD1 is taken as the D call from the table, unchecked against the DNA. TRBV21-1 is a pseudogene. The CDR3 sequence is 15 residues long. Here the CDR3 reads CASSNEDRGFGGYTF. The CDR3 coding sequence is TGTGCCAGCAGCAACGAAGACAGGGGCTTTGGTGGCTACACCTTC.